The 24 T cell receptor beta chains listed next were all sequenced from one sample in a study of control samples from healthy donors and cancer patients. Assay used: immunoSEQ multiplex PCR; TCRdb lists only in-frame clones, some missing. This table holds some 120,000 clones, roughly nine tenths found once. Sequencing was performed on blood. The receptors shown here come from a young man in good health.

The chain combines TRBV6-5 with TRBJ2-1, with D perhaps TRBD2 (6 bases). The CDR3 spans 15 residues. V was cut by 6 bases and J by 3 bases, with 15 bases left in between. Per the germline V gene, CDR1 is MNHEY and CDR2 is SVGAGI. Here the CDR3 DNA reads TGTGCCAGCAGCCATAGACGGAGGGGCTACAATGAGCAGTTCTTC. This sequence encodes CASSHRRRGYNEQFF.

The chain employs TRBV24-1 and TRBJ1-1, with unresolved D. Trimming stripped 5 bases from V and 3 bases from J, with 12 bases between. The CDR3 sequence is 14 residues long. Per germline, CDR1 KGHDR and CDR2 SFDVKD. CDR3 bases: TGTGCCACCAGTGCAGGTTTTCCGGACACTGAAGCTTTCTTT. It encodes CATSAGFPDTEAFF.

This chain links TRBV19 with TRBJ2-7, with 8 nucleotides matching TRBD2. Germline trimming cut 6 bases from V and 3 bases from J; bases unmatched to any gene: 10. The CDR3 totals 15 residues. Germline V gene sequence: CDR1 LNHDA, CDR2 SQIVND (reference sequence). CDR3 nucleotide sequence: TGTGCCAGTAGCCCAGCGGGAGCGGGGTTCTACGAGCAGTACTTC. This encodes CASSPAGAGFYEQYF. Based on the CDR3 plus reference TRBV19 and TRBJ2-7, the full variable domain is DGGITQSPKYLFRKEGQNVTLSCEQNLNHDAMYWYRQDPGQGLRLIYYSQIVNDFQKGDIAEGYSVSREKKESFPLTVTSAQKNPTAFYLCASSPAGAGFYEQYFGPGTRLTVT.

V gene TRBV2 combines with J gene TRBJ1-5; the D is unclear. Trimming left V 1 base short and J 0 bases short, with 7 bases between. CDR1 and CDR2 (germline): SNHLY, FYNNEI. This CDR3 is built from 15 residues. The CDR3 loop reads CASSEEISSNQPQHF. CDR3 bases: TGTGCCAGCAGTGAAGAGATATCTAGCAATCAGCCCCAGCATTTT.

This clone was seen a handful of times. This sequence joins TRBV27 and TRBJ1-1, with 10 bases aligning to TRBD1. Germline V gives CDR1 MNHEY, CDR2 SMNVEV (reference sequence). The CDR3 runs 15 residues. J gave up 4 bases and V 4 bases, and 6 bases lay outside the gene matches. DNA for the CDR3: TGTGCCAGCAGTTCGTTGACAGGGGGCGGCACTGAAGCTTTCTTT. It yields the protein CASSSLTGGGTEAFF.

The CDR3 coding sequence is TGTGCCAGCAGTGTACAGGGAAGCTCCTACGAGCAGTACTTC. This gives the protein CASSVQGSSYEQYF. The chain joins TRBV6-4 to TRBJ2-7; D might be TRBD1 (6 bases). Germline V gives CDR1 MRHNA, CDR2 SNTAGT. The V gene lost 4 bases and the J gene lost 0 bases, with 10 bases spanning the gap. This CDR3 contains 14 residues.

J is TRBJ2-3 and V is TRBV7-2; TRBD2 might be the D (6 bases). The germline V gene has CDR1 SGHTA and CDR2 FQGNSA. There are 15 residues in the CDR3. The germline V and J ends were trimmed by 1 base and 6 bases, with 14 bases remaining between them. CDR3: CASSLVGLTSDTQYF. CDR3 nucleotides: TGTGCCAGCAGCTTAGTGGGACTCACGTCGGATACGCAGTATTTT.

The chain links TRBV6-5 to TRBJ1-2; D gene unclear. The CDR3 consists of 13 residues. V lost 5 bases and J lost 2, with 9 bases in between. Germline V lookup: CDR1 MNHEY, CDR2 SVGAGI. CDR3 sequence: CASSLRQNYGYTF. The DNA for the CDR3 is TGTGCCAGCAGTCTCCGGCAAAACTATGGCTACACCTTC.

The chain has TRBV25-1 and TRBJ2-7; 7 nucleotides line up with TRBD1. J gave up 4 bases and V 2 bases, and 2 bases lay outside the gene matches. Germline V gives CDR1 MGHDK, CDR2 SYGVNS. The length of the CDR3 is 13 residues. The DNA of the CDR3 is TGTGCCAGCAGTGAAGGGACAGAGTACGAGCAGTACTTC. Protein: CASSEGTEYEQYF.

The rearrangement links TRBV24-1 to TRBJ2-7, with D possibly TRBD1 on 5 matching bases. CDR1 KGHDR and CDR2 SFDVKD come from the germline V gene. V lost 0 bases, J lost 4 bases, and 9 bases lay in between. The CDR3 loop spans 14 amino acids. This chain's CDR3 is CATSDLTGIYEQYF. CDR3 DNA sequence: TGTGCCACCAGTGATTTGACAGGAATTTACGAGCAGTACTTC.

The chain employs TRBV2 and TRBJ1-1, with 8 positions matching TRBD1. With V trimmed by 6 bases and J by 0 bases, 3 bases remained unmatched. Germline loops: CDR1 SNHLY, CDR2 FYNNEI. The CDR3 has 14 amino acids. The CDR3 is CASRVGQVNTEAFF. CDR3 in DNA: TGTGCCAGCAGAGTGGGACAGGTGAACACTGAAGCTTTCTTT.

The CDR3 loop is CASSHQGPPDEQYF. CDR3 coding DNA: TGCGCCAGCAGCCATCAGGGGCCCCCCGACGAGCAGTACTTC. V usage is TRBV5-1 and J usage is TRBJ2-7; perhaps TRBD1 as D (6 bases). Germline-derived CDR1 and CDR2 are SGHRS and YFSETQ. V was cut by 4 bases and J by 5 bases, with 16 bases left in between. The CDR3 has 14 amino acids.

This clone was seen a single time. The chain couples TRBV5-6 to TRBJ1-1, with D possibly matching TRBD1 (6 bases). The CDR3 sequence is 17 residues long. Deletions cut 3 bases from V and 0 bases from J, with 18 bases between. Germline lookup yields CDR1 SGHDT and CDR2 YYEEEE. This chain's CDR3 is CASSSWGAYKVNTEAFF. In nucleotides, the CDR3 is TGTGCCAGCAGCTCGTGGGGGGCCTATAAGGTGAACACTGAAGCTTTCTTT.

The chain uses TRBV19 and TRBJ2-1; the match to TRBD2 covers 7 bases. With V trimmed by 7 bases and J by 4 bases, 13 bases remained unmatched. The germline V gene encodes CDR1 LNHDA and CDR2 SQIVND (reference sequence). The CDR3 is 16 amino acids. The CDR3, as DNA: TGTGCCAGTATGGCTTCAGCGGTGGGGGGGTACAATGAGCAGTTCTTC. Translated: CASMASAVGGYNEQFF.

CDR3: CASSFGLNTGELFF. The CDR3 DNA reads TGTGCCAGCAGTTTCGGACTTAACACCGGGGAGCTGTTTTTT. The V call is TRBV27, the J call TRBJ2-2; possible D gene TRBD2, 5 bases. With 3 bases removed from V and 2 bases from J, the gap between germline ends came to 7 bases. The CDR3 runs 14 residues. Germline V gives CDR1 MNHEY, CDR2 SMNVEV (reference sequence).

V gene TRBV5-1 combines with J gene TRBJ2-1; TRBD1 matches 7 bases. V was clipped by 3 bases and J by 9 bases; unmatched bases: 9. Germline-derived CDR1 and CDR2 are SGHRS and YFSETQ. The CDR3 covers 14 residues. The CDR3 reads CASSSTGLAGEQFF. In DNA form, the CDR3 reads TGCGCCAGCAGCTCGACAGGGTTGGCTGGTGAGCAGTTCTTC.

A note on this clone: The sample contains more than one DNA sequence encoding this CDR3. This chain uses TRBV28 with TRBJ2-6; D gene unclear. Deletions cut 6 bases from V and 4 bases from J, with 7 bases between. CDR1 is MDHEN, CDR2 SYDVKM, per germline. The CDR3 has 13 amino acids. The CDR3 spells CASRISGANVLTF. As DNA, the CDR3 is TGTGCCAGCAGAATCTCGGGGGCCAACGTCCTGACTTTC.

The chain recombines TRBV11-2 with TRBJ1-5; tentative D call: TRBD1 (6 bases). This CDR3 is 15 amino acids long. The V gene's germline CDR1 is SGHAT and CDR2 FQNNGV. Trimming cost V 5 bases and J 10 bases, with 21 bases left between them. In DNA form, the CDR3 reads TGTGCCAGCAGCCCTTACTTAGGGGGGAATCGACCCCAGCATTTT. Translated, it gives CASSPYLGGNRPQHF.

V is TRBV5-8 and J is TRBJ2-1; D uncertain. CDR3 size: 13 residues. Trimming removed 6 bases at V and 5 bases at J, with 12 bases between. Germline CDR1 is SGHTS and CDR2 is YDEGEE. Here the CDR3 reads CASKQGRDNEQFF. The CDR3 nucleotides read TGTGCCAGCAAACAAGGACGGGACAATGAGCAGTTCTTC.

The chain has TRBV2 and TRBJ2-1; 12 bases align to TRBD2. The CDR3 totals 15 residues. In germline, CDR1 is SNHLY, CDR2 FYNNEI. Trimming removed 7 bases from V and 5 bases from J; junction bases left unmatched: 6. DNA of the CDR3: TGTGCCAGCACCCATCTAGCGGGGGGGGACAATGAGCAGTTCTTC. Its translation: CASTHLAGGDNEQFF.

The rearrangement links TRBV30 to TRBJ2-1, with 7 nucleotides matching TRBD2. The V gene's germline CDR1 is GTSNPN and CDR2 SVGIG (reference sequence). The trim removed 0 bases at V and 8 bases at J, leaving 10 bases unmatched. The CDR3 contains 15 residues. The CDR3 nucleotides read TGTGCCTGGAGTGTAACAGCGGGGCTTCGGGATGAGCAGTTCTTC. Translated: CAWSVTAGLRDEQFF.

V is TRBV19 and J is TRBJ2-3; no reliable D call. CDR1 is LNHDA and CDR2 is SQIVND in the germline V gene (reference sequence). The CDR3 totals 12 residues. The ends were cut back, 6 bases at V and 5 bases at J, with 9 bases in the middle. The chain's CDR3 is CASSYSGDTQYF. As DNA, the CDR3 is TGTGCCAGTAGCTATTCCGGAGATACGCAGTATTTT.

V gene TRBV5-8 combines with J gene TRBJ1-2; D might be TRBD1 (5 bases). This CDR3 has 17 residues. V was trimmed by 4 bases and J by 4 bases, leaving 23 bases between them. Germline V lookup: CDR1 SGHTS, CDR2 YDEGEE. The CDR3 nucleotides read TGTGCCAGCAGCCCCACCTACCCCAGGGAAGAAGGCTATGGCTACACCTTC. This translates into CASSPTYPREEGYGYTF. The full variable domain, completed using reference TRBV5-8 and TRBJ1-2, is EAGVTQSPTHLIKTRGQQATLRCSPISGHTSVYWYQQALGLGLQFLLWYDEGEERNRGNFPPRFSGRQFPNYSSELNVNALELEDSALYLCASSPTYPREEGYGYTFGSGTRLTVV.

The chain's CDR3 is CASSLDGLNEKLFF. In DNA form, the CDR3 reads TGTGCCAGCAGCTTAGACGGACTTAATGAAAAACTGTTTTTT. V is TRBV13 and J is TRBJ1-4; D remains unclear. The CDR3 runs to 14 residues. The V end was cut by 1 base, the J end by 4 bases, with 7 bases between. Germline CDR1 and CDR2: PRHDT and FYEKMQ (reference sequence).